This entry lists 8 T cell receptor beta chains sequenced from one sample in a study of human T cells and chemical hapten exposure. Time point reported: healthy volunteer bleed at 2 weeks. Unfractionated whole blood was the source of the extracted total RNA. One entry per CDR3 protein, called by TCRdb with MiXCR from the RACE reads. The table has tens of thousands of distinct CDR3 sequences, nearly 7.5% seen once. Sequenced input: whole blood. The receptors stem from a human donor in good health. Some clones in this sample may be carry-over from other donors' samples.

This clonotype was observed at least ten times. The V call is TRBV5-1, the J call TRBJ1-5; D gene ambiguous. From germline, CDR1 is SGHRS and CDR2 YFSETQ. Trimming left V 5 bases short and J 0 bases short, with 12 bases between. The CDR3 sequence is 15 residues long. The DNA of the CDR3 is TGCGCCAGCAGACTCGGGCTGTCTAGCAATCAGCCCCAGCATTTT. Translating gives CASRLGLSSNQPQHF.

The gene calls are TRBV29-1 and TRBJ2-6; possibly TRBD1 or TRBD2 for D (5 bases each). The CDR3 is 18 amino acids. Per the germline V gene, CDR1 is SQVTM and CDR2 is ANQGSEA. Trimming took 0 bases from V and 0 from J, leaving 15 bases between them. CDR3 DNA sequence: TGCAGCGTTGAAGACCCAGGGACCTCCTCCTCTGGGGCCAACGTCCTGACTTTC. The encoded protein is CSVEDPGTSSSGANVLTF.

This clonotype showed up just a few times. This chain links TRBV6-5 with TRBJ2-1, with D possibly being TRBD1 or TRBD2 (5 bases each). V was cut by 4 bases and J by 10 bases, with 20 bases left in between. Germline V gene sequence: CDR1 MNHEY, CDR2 SVGAGI. This CDR3 comprises 15 residues. In nucleotides, the CDR3 is TGTGCCAGCAGTTCCGGGACGCTCGCGGGCGGCGAGCAGTTCTTC. It translates to CASSSGTLAGGEQFF.

This clonotype was observed at least ten times. This rearrangement joins TRBV19 to TRBJ2-1; 15 bases match TRBD2. With 5 bases clipped from V and 2 bases from J, the junction kept 7 bases outside the gene matches. CDR1 and CDR2 from the germline V gene are LNHDA and SQIVND (reference sequence). CDR3 length equals 18 residues. The CDR3 DNA follows: TGTGCCAGTAGTTTCCGGACTAGCGGGAGGGCACCCTACAATGAGCAGTTCTTC. Its protein product is CASSFRTSGRAPYNEQFF.

This clonotype was detected ten times or more. V usage is TRBV3-1 and J usage is TRBJ2-1, with D tentatively TRBD1 (6 bases). This CDR3 region has 13 residues. V shed 1 base and J shed 10 bases, with 11 bases lying between them. CDR1 and CDR2 from the germline V gene are LGHDT and YNNKEL (reference sequence). This chain's CDR3 is CASSQGTVTEQFF. The CDR3 DNA follows: TGTGCCAGCAGCCAAGGGACAGTTACCGAGCAGTTCTTC.

This clonotype was detected only a few times. V usage is TRBV7-2 and J usage is TRBJ1-5, with 8 bases identical to TRBD1. The trim removed 1 base at V and 2 bases at J, leaving 4 bases unmatched. The CDR3 runs to 16 residues. CDR1 SGHTA and CDR2 FQGNSA come from the germline V gene. Written as DNA, the CDR3 is TGTGCCAGCAGCTTAGGTCAGGGGGCGGGCAATCAGCCCCAGCATTTT. Amino acid sequence: CASSLGQGAGNQPQHF. Complete variable domain (other parts from reference TRBV7-2 and TRBJ1-5): GAGVSQSPSNKVTEKGKDVELRCDPISGHTALYWYRQSLGQGLEFLIYFQGNSAPDKSGLPSDRFSAERTGGSVSTLTIQRTQQEDSAVYLCASSLGQGAGNQPQHFGDGTRLSIL.

This clonotype was seen at least ten times. V and J are TRBV20-1 and TRBJ2-3; 11 bases are shared with TRBD2. The CDR3 covers 16 residues. From germline, CDR1 is DFQATT and CDR2 SNEGSKA (reference sequence). V shed 5 bases, J shed 3 bases, and the junction held 10 bases outside the gene matches. The DNA of the CDR3 is TGCAGTGCTGGGAAAAGACTAGCGGGACTGACAGATACGCAGTATTTT. It codes for CSAGKRLAGLTDTQYF.

V usage is TRBV29-1 and J usage is TRBJ2-7, with TRBD2 as a possible D gene (6 bases). The V end lost 6 bases, the J end lost 3 bases, and 15 bases lay between the germline ends. The CDR3 extends over 13 amino acids. Per germline, CDR1 SQVTM and CDR2 ANQGSEA. The chain's CDR3 is CSVAGGSLYEQYF. CDR3 nucleotide sequence: TGCAGCGTAGCCGGAGGGTCCCTCTACGAGCAGTACTTC.